What follows are 17 T cell receptor beta chains derived from one specimen sequenced in a study of cytotoxic CD8 clonotypes in ibrutinib-treated CLL. TCRdb keeps only in-frame clones here, not all; method: immunoSEQ multiplex PCR. The data hold under 150,000 clones, with 75% to 85% observed a single time. The sequencing used PBMCs, collected after 36 months of ibrutinib treatment. Receptor source: a human donor with chronic lymphocytic leukemia.

The rearrangement links TRBV6-1 to TRBJ2-5; weak D call: TRBD2 (5 bases). The assigned J gene may be wrong: the sequence end matches TRBJ2-7 better. Germline loops: CDR1 MNHNS, CDR2 SASEGT. This CDR3 has 17 amino acids. Written as DNA, the CDR3 is TGTGCCAGCAGTGAAGATCGGCTGTCGGGGTTTGGCTACGAGCAGTACTTC. It translates to CASSEDRLSGFGYEQYF.

V usage is TRBV2 and J usage is TRBJ2-5; TRBD1 agrees at 9 bases. Trimming at V came to 5 bases and at J to 5 bases, leaving 12 bases not matched to a gene. Germline V gives CDR1 SNHLY, CDR2 FYNNEI. The CDR3 totals 16 residues. The CDR3 is CASSQKIQGAGETQYF. DNA of the CDR3: TGTGCCAGCAGTCAGAAAATACAGGGGGCAGGTGAGACCCAGTACTTC.

The rearrangement joins TRBV13 to TRBJ1-2; D unclear. Germline V gene sequence: CDR1 PRHDT, CDR2 FYEKMQ (reference sequence). The V gene lost 5 bases and the J gene lost 0 bases, with 13 bases spanning the gap. The CDR3 length is 15 residues. The CDR3 sequence: CASSTGPKANYGYTF. CDR3 DNA: TGTGCCAGCAGCACCGGACCGAAAGCTAACTATGGCTACACCTTC.

This chain links TRBV6-1 with TRBJ2-4; D gene uncertain. The CDR3 runs to 14 residues. Trimming cost V 8 bases and J 0 bases, with 11 bases left between them. Germline V gene sequence: CDR1 MNHNS, CDR2 SASEGT. The chain's CDR3 is CASGVFLAKNIQYF. The CDR3 region has the DNA TGTGCCAGCGGGGTTTTTCTAGCCAAAAACATTCAGTACTTC.

The chain links TRBV19 to TRBJ1-5; D might be TRBD1 (5 bases). V dropped 3 bases and J dropped 3 bases, with 9 bases sitting between them. The CDR3 runs to 14 residues. Germline V gene sequence: CDR1 LNHDA, CDR2 SQIVND (reference sequence). DNA for the CDR3: TGTGCCAGTAGTATCCAGGGATCCAATCAGCCCCAGCATTTT. Its translation is CASSIQGSNQPQHF.

The rearrangement uses TRBV6-4 and TRBJ1-1, with 9 bases lining up with TRBD1. Germline V gene lookup returns CDR1 MRHNA and CDR2 SNTAGT. Unmatched junction bases numbered 9, after V lost 6 bases and J lost 1 base. This CDR3 has 16 amino acids. The CDR3 loop reads CASSAFPGQGNTEAFF. The CDR3 nucleotides are TGTGCCAGCAGCGCCTTCCCGGGACAGGGGAACACTGAAGCTTTCTTT.

The chain combines TRBV18 with TRBJ1-2, with no clear D. Trimming took 3 bases from V and 7 from J, leaving 18 bases between them. From germline, CDR1 is KGHSH and CDR2 LQKENI. CDR3 length: 15 amino acids. CDR3 coding DNA: TGTGCCAGCTCACCGGAGACTGCGTCCGGTCTTGGCTACACCTTC. Encoded protein: CASSPETASGLGYTF.

The rearrangement uses TRBV11-2 and TRBJ2-7; 9 bases fit TRBD2. The CDR3 is made up of 16 amino acids. The ends lost 1 base at V and 5 bases at J; junction bases unmatched: 9. The germline gives CDR1 SGHAT, CDR2 FQNNGV. CDR3 DNA sequence: TGTGCCAGCAGCTTAGGTTGGCGCGGGAGGGCCCACGAGCAGTACTTC. Its translation: CASSLGWRGRAHEQYF.

This clone came up a few times. This chain uses TRBV7-2 with TRBJ1-3; a possible D gene is TRBD1 (6 bases). Germline values: CDR1 SGHTA, CDR2 FQGNSA. There are 15 residues in the CDR3. Between the trimmed V and J ends, which lost 6 bases and 2 bases, there was a span of 14 bases. DNA of the CDR3: TGTGCCAGCAGGTTGCAGGGGAACACTGGAAACACCATATATTTT. Its protein is CASRLQGNTGNTIYF.

The rearrangement joins TRBV4-1 to TRBJ2-2; D gene uncertain. CDR3 length: 14 amino acids. V shed 4 bases and J shed 0 bases, with 6 bases lying between them. Germline-derived CDR1 and CDR2 are MGHRA and YSYEKL. For the CDR3, the DNA is TGCGCCAGCAGCCCGGCCGCGAACACCGGGGAGCTGTTTTTT. Its translation: CASSPAANTGELFF.

This clone was counted a single time. The rearrangement links TRBV5-1 to TRBJ1-2, with 8 nucleotides matching TRBD1. The germline V gene encodes CDR1 SGHRS and CDR2 YFSETQ. CDR3 length: 14 residues. V dropped 4 bases and J dropped 4; count of bases not matched to a gene: 6. CDR3 in DNA: TGCGCCAGCAGCGCCCGACAGGGGCCCTATGGCTACACCTTC. This encodes CASSARQGPYGYTF.

The chain couples TRBV15 to TRBJ1-6; 7 bases agree with TRBD1. J lost 7 bases, V lost 9 bases, and 6 bases had no gene match. CDR1 is LNHNV, CDR2 YYDKDF, per germline (reference sequence). The CDR3 runs to 13 residues. The CDR3 loop reads CATSGQRNSPLHF. CDR3 in DNA: TGTGCCACATCGGGACAGCGGAATTCACCCCTCCACTTT.

The rearrangement links TRBV6-5 to TRBJ1-2; D is undetermined. Germline CDR1 reads MNHEY; CDR2 reads SVGAGI. Trimming left V 2 bases short and J 0 bases short, with 7 bases between. The CDR3 is 14 amino acids. CDR3: CASSYKWSNYGYTF. CDR3 DNA sequence: TGTGCCAGCAGTTACAAGTGGTCTAACTATGGCTACACCTTC.

This chain joins TRBV30 and TRBJ2-2; D is possibly TRBD2 (6 bases). Germline V lookup: CDR1 GTSNPN, CDR2 SVGIG (reference sequence). This CDR3 contains 15 residues. Trimming removed 4 bases from V and 3 bases from J, with 15 bases in between. Here the CDR3 reads CAWIRGNPYTGELFF. The CDR3, as DNA: TGTGCCTGGATTCGGGGGAACCCGTACACCGGGGAGCTGTTTTTT. Together with reference TRBV30 and TRBJ2-2, the CDR3 gives the full variable domain: SQTIHQWPATLVQPVGSPLSLECTVEGTSNPNLYWYRQAAGRGLQLLFYSVGIGQISSEVPQNLSASRPQDRQFILSSKKLLLSDSGFYLCAWIRGNPYTGELFFGEGSRLTVL.

This clone appeared a few times. This rearrangement joins TRBV27 to TRBJ1-5; TRBD1 is a possible D gene (5 bases). The germline gives CDR1 MNHEY, CDR2 SMNVEV (reference sequence). The CDR3 covers 13 residues. V lost 5 bases to trimming and J lost 6 bases, with 11 bases between them. DNA of the CDR3: TGTGCCAGCAGTACAGGCCCAGGTCAGCCCCAGCATTTT. This sequence encodes CASSTGPGQPQHF.

This chain connects TRBV5-1 to TRBJ1-6; 7 nucleotides align to TRBD1. J was trimmed by 8 bases and V by 1 base; bases with no gene match: 9. CDR1 and CDR2 from the germline V gene are SGHRS and YFSETQ. This CDR3 has 16 amino acids. The CDR3 bases are TGCGCCAGCAGCTTGATAGCGGGACAGATACATTCACCCCTCCACTTT. It encodes CASSLIAGQIHSPLHF.

The chain couples TRBV7-7 to TRBJ2-7, with no clear D. Trimming stripped 1 base from V and 3 bases from J, with 10 bases between. CDR1 and CDR2 from the germline V gene are SSHAT and FNYEAQ (reference sequence). This CDR3 is built from 14 residues. The CDR3 nucleotides are TGTGCCAGCAGCTTAGGGCCAGCCAACTACGAGCAGTACTTC. Translation gives CASSLGPANYEQYF.